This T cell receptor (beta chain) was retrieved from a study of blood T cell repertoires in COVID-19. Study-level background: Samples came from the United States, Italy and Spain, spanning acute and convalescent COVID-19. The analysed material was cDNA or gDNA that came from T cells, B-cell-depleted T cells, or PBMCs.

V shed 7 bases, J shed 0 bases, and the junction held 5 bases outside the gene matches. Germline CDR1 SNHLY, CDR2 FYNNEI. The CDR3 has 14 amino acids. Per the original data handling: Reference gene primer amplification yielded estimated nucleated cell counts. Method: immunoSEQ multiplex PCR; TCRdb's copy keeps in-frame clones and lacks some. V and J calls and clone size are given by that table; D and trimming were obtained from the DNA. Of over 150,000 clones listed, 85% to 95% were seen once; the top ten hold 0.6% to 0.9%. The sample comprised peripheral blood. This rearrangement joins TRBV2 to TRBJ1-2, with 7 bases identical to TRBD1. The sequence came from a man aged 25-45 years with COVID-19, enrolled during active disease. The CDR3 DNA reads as TGTGCCAGCATCAGGGGGAAAGCTAACTATGGCTACACCTTC. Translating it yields CASIRGKANYGYTF.